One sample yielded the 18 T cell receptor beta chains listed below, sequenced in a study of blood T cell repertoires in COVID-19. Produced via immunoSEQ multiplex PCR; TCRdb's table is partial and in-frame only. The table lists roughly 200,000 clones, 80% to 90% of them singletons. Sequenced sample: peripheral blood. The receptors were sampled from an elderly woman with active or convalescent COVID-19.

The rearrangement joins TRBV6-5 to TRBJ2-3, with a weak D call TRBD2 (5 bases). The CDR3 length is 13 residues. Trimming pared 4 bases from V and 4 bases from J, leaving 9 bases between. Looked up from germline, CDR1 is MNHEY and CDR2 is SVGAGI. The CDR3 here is CASSSEGSDTQYF. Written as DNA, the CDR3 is TGTGCCAGCAGTTCTGAGGGATCAGATACGCAGTATTTT.

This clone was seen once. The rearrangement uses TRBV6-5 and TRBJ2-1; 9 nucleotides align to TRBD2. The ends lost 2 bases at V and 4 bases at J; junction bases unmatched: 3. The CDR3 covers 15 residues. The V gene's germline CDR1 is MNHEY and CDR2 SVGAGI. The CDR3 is CASSYAGGRYNEQFF. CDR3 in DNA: TGTGCCAGCAGTTACGCGGGAGGGCGATACAATGAGCAGTTCTTC.

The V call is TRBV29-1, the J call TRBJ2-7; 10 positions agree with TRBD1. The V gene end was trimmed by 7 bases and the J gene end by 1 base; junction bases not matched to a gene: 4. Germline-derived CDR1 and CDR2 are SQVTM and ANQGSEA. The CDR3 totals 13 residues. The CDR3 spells CSAAGQGSYEQYF. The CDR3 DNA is TGCAGCGCAGCGGGACAGGGGTCCTACGAGCAGTACTTC.

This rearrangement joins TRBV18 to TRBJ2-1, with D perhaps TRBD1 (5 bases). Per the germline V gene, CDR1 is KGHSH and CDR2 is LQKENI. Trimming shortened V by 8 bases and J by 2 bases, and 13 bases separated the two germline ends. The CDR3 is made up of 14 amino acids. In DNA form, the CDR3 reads TGTGCCAGCAGAAATCAGGGTACCTACAATGAGCAGTTCTTC. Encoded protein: CASRNQGTYNEQFF.

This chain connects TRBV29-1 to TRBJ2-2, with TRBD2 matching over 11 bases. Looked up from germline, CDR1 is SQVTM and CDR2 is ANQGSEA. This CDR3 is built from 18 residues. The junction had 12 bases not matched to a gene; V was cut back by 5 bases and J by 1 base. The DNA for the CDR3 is TGCAGCGTTTCTCGGACGACCGGGACTAGCGGGAACACCGGGGAGCTGTTTTTT. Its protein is CSVSRTTGTSGNTGELFF.

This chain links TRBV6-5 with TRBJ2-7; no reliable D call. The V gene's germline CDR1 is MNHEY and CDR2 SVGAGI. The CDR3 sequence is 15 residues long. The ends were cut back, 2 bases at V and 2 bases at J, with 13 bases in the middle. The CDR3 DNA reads TGTGCCAGCAGTTACCGGTCAGGCAAAGCCTACGAGCAGTACTTC. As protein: CASSYRSGKAYEQYF.

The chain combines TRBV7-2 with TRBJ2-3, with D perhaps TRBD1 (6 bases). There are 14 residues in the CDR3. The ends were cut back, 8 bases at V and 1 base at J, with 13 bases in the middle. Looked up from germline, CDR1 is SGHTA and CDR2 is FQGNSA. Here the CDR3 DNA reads TGTGCCAGCTCTCGACAGGTACGCACAGATACGCAGTATTTT. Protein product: CASSRQVRTDTQYF.

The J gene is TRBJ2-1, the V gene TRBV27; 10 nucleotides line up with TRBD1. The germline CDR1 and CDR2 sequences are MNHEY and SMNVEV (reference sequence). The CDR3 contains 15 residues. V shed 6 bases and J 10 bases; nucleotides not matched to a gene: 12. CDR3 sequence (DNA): TGTGCCAGCAGCAGACAGGGGGCGTACATGTCGGAGCAGTTCTTC. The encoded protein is CASSRQGAYMSEQFF.

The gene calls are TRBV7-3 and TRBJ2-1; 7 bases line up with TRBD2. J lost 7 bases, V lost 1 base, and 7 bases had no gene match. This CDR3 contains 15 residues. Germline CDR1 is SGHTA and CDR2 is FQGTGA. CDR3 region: CASSLKRGSGNEQFF. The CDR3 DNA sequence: TGTGCCAGCAGCTTAAAACGCGGGAGTGGAAATGAGCAGTTCTTC. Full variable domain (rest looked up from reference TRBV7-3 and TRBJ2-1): GAGVSQTPSNKVTEKGKYVELRCDPISGHTALYWYRQSLGQGPEFLIYFQGTGAADDSGLPNDRFFAVRPEGSVSTLKIQRTERGDSAVYLCASSLKRGSGNEQFFGPGTRLTVL.

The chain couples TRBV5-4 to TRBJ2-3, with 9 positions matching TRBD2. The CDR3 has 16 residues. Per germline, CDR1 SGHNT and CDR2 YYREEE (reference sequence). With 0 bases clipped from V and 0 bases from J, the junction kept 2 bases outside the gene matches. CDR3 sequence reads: CASSLAAGGSTDTQYF. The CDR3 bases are TGTGCCAGCAGCTTGGCAGCGGGAGGAAGCACAGATACGCAGTATTTT.

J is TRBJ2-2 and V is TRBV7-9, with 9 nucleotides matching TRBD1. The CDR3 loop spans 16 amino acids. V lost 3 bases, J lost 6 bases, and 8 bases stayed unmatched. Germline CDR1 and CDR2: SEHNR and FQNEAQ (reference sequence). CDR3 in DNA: TGTGCCAGCAGCTTTACCGGGACAGGGTTACCCGGGGAGCTGTTTTTT. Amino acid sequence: CASSFTGTGLPGELFF.

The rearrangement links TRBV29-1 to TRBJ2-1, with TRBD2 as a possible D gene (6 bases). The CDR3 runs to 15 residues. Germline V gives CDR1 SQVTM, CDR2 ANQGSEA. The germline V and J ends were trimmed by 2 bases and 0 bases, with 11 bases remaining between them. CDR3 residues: CSVENGGFSYNEQFF. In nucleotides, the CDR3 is TGCAGCGTTGAAAACGGGGGATTCTCCTACAATGAGCAGTTCTTC.

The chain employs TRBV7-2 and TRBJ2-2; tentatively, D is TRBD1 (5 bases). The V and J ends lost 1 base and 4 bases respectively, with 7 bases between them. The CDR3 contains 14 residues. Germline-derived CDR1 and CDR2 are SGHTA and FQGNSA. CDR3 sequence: CASSLVRATGELFF. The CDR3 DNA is TGTGCCAGCAGCTTAGTCAGGGCCACCGGGGAGCTGTTTTTT.

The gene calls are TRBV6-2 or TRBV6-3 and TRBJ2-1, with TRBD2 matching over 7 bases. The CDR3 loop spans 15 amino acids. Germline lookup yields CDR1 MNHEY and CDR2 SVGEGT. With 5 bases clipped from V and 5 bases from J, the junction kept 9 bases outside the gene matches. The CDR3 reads CASSPPRGGNNEQFF. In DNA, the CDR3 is TGTGCCAGCAGTCCCCCCCGCGGGGGAAACAATGAGCAGTTCTTC.

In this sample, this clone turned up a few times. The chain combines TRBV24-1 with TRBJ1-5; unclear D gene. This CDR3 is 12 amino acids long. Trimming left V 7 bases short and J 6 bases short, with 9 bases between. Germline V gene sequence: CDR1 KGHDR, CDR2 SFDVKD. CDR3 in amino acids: CATRGPGQPQHF. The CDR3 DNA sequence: TGTGCCACCAGGGGCCCCGGTCAGCCCCAGCATTTT.

The CDR3 DNA is TGTGCCAGCAGCCTATTCCAAACAGCGGGGGCGGCAGAGACCCAGTACTTC. It yields the protein CASSLFQTAGAAETQYF. The V call is TRBV11-3, the J call TRBJ2-5; 8 bases are shared with TRBD2. Germline V gene sequence: CDR1 SGHNT, CDR2 YENEEA. The length of the CDR3 is 17 residues. V was clipped by 5 bases and J by 4 bases; unmatched bases: 15.

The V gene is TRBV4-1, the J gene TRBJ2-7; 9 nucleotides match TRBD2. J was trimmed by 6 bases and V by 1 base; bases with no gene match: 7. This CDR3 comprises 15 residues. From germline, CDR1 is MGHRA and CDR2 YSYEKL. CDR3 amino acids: CASSQAGTSLSEQYF. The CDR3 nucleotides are TGCGCCAGCAGCCAAGCCGGGACTAGCCTCAGCGAGCAGTACTTC.

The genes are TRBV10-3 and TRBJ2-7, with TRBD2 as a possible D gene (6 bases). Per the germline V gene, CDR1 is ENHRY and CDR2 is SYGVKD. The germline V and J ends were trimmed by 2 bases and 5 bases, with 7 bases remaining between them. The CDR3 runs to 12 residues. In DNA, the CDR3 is TGTGCCATCAGTGAGGCGGGGCACGAGCAGTACTTC. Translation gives CAISEAGHEQYF.